These 10 T cell receptor beta chains were sequenced from one sample in a study of T cell responses to AZD1222 COVID-19 vaccine. Generated by immunoSEQ multiplex PCR, the TCRdb table keeps only in-frame clones and is missing some. The sample yields about 97,000 clones, about 89% seen once. This specimen was peripheral blood, taken on day 0 of AZD1222 vaccination. Every receptor here comes from an adult in good health.

The rearrangement uses TRBV19 and TRBJ2-1, with 14 bases identical to TRBD2. The CDR3 has 17 amino acids. J lost 0 bases, V lost 5 bases, and 3 bases had no gene match. Germline assignment: CDR1 LNHDA and CDR2 SQIVND (reference sequence). CDR3 sequence reads: CASSQTSGRVSYNEQFF. DNA for the CDR3: TGTGCCAGTAGTCAGACTAGCGGGAGGGTCTCCTACAATGAGCAGTTCTTC.

The chain joins TRBV5-1 to TRBJ2-7; 10 bases align to TRBD1. V lost 4 bases and J lost 3; bases outside the gene matches: 7. The CDR3 totals 15 residues. Per the germline V gene, CDR1 is SGHRS and CDR2 is YFSETQ. The DNA for the CDR3 is TGCGCCAGCAGCCAACCGGGACAGGGGATCTACGAGCAGTACTTC. Its protein is CASSQPGQGIYEQYF.

The chain combines TRBV7-8 with TRBJ1-1, with 7 bases identical to TRBD1. CDR1 SGHVS and CDR2 FQNEAQ come from the germline V gene. CDR3 length: 13 residues. The V gene end was trimmed by 5 bases and the J gene end by 1 base; junction bases not matched to a gene: 1. CDR3: CASSRGPNTEAFF. The CDR3 DNA follows: TGTGCCAGCAGCAGGGGGCCGAACACTGAAGCTTTCTTT.

Comment on this clone: A junction boundary mismatches the germline segment, possibly from a read error. The V call is TRBV6-6, the J call TRBJ2-7, with 8 bases lining up with TRBD1. This CDR3 comprises 15 residues. Germline V gene lookup returns CDR1 MNHNY and CDR2 SVGAGI (reference sequence). CDR3 protein: CASSFEPGQVSAGGF. CDR3 sequence (DNA): TGTGCCAGCAGTTTTGAACCGGGACAGGTTTCCGCCGGAGGCTTC.

This clone was observed a few times. The V and J genes are TRBV30 and TRBJ2-7; 11 bases are a match to TRBD1. Per the germline V gene, CDR1 is GTSNPN and CDR2 is SVGIG (reference sequence). This CDR3 has 14 amino acids. The J segment lost 3 bases and the V segment lost 1 base, leaving 2 bases of the junction unmatched. DNA of the CDR3: TGTGCCTGGAGTGGGACAGGGGGCTTCTACGAGCAGTACTTC. Its translation is CAWSGTGGFYEQYF.

In its sample, this clone was seen once. V is TRBV6-6 and J is TRBJ2-7; TRBD2 aligns across 8 bases. Trimming at V came to 5 bases and at J to 12 bases, leaving 12 bases not matched to a gene. CDR1 MNHNY and CDR2 SVGAGI come from the germline V gene (reference sequence). This CDR3 spans 13 amino acids. In DNA form, the CDR3 reads TGTGCCAGCAGTCCCGGGACTAGAGCTTCGGGGTACTTC. This sequence encodes CASSPGTRASGYF.

This chain links TRBV5-4 with TRBJ2-7, with a possible D match to TRBD1 (5 bases). Germline CDR1 and CDR2: SGHNT and YYREEE (reference sequence). The CDR3 runs 14 residues. V was clipped by 3 bases and J by 2 bases, with 12 bases between them. CDR3: CASSWGASTYEQYF. The CDR3 DNA reads as TGTGCCAGCAGCTGGGGCGCATCCACCTACGAGCAGTACTTC. The full variable domain, in which reference TRBV5-4 and TRBJ2-7 provide the parts outside the CDR3, is ETGVTQSPTHLIKTRGQQVTLRCSSQSGHNTVSWYQQALGQGPQFIFQYYREEENGRGNFPPRFSGLQFPNYSSELNVNALELDDSALYLCASSWGASTYEQYFGPGTRLTVT.

The rearrangement uses TRBV6-5 and TRBJ2-7; TRBD1 aligns across 7 bases. Trimming removed 0 bases from V and 6 bases from J; junction bases left unmatched: 11. The germline CDR1 and CDR2 sequences are MNHEY and SVGAGI. CDR3 length equals 16 residues. The DNA for the CDR3 is TGTGCCAGCAGTTACTCGAAGGACAGGCCCTCCCGCGAGCAGTACTTC. Translating gives CASSYSKDRPSREQYF.

The V call is TRBV4-1, the J call TRBJ2-1; D ambiguous. V was cut by 1 base and J by 5 bases, with 9 bases left in between. Germline V gene data show CDR1 as MGHRA and CDR2 as YSYEKL. CDR3 length: 14 amino acids. DNA for the CDR3: TGCGCCAGCAGCCAAGGTCCACAGAACAATGAGCAGTTCTTC. It specifies CASSQGPQNNEQFF.

J is TRBJ1-1 and V is TRBV6-5; a weak D match, TRBD1 (5 bases). V lost 5 bases, J lost 0 bases, and 13 bases lay in between. Germline assignment: CDR1 MNHEY and CDR2 SVGAGI. This CDR3 has 15 residues. In nucleotides, the CDR3 is TGTGCCAGCAGTAACATGGGACGGATGAACACTGAAGCTTTCTTT. Its protein is CASSNMGRMNTEAFF.